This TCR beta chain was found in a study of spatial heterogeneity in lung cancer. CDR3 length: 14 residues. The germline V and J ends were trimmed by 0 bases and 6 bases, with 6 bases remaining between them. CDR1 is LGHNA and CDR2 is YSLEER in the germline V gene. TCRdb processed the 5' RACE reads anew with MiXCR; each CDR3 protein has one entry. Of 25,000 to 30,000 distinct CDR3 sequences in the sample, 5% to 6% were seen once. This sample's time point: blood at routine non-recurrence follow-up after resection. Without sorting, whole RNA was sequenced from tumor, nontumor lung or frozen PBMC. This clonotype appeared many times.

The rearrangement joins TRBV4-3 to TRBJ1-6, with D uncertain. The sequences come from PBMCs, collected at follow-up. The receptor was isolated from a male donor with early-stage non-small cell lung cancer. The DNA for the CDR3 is TGCGCCAGCAGCCAAGATAACAGTAATTCACCCCTCCACTTT. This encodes CASSQDNSNSPLHF.